This T cell receptor (beta chain) was sequenced for a study of shared clonotypes between healthy human individuals (TCRdb year 2020). Background on the whole study: Three men and two women, aged 18 to 49 years, made up the cohort. For each donor, CD4 naive and CD4 memory were each given three plates, CD8 naive was given two plates, and CD8 memory was given one plate. To estimate repertoire size and how much clonotypes are shared between individuals, the study performed deep sequencing of blood TCR repertoires from five healthy adults. Libraries were prepared and TCR repertoires were sequenced by different laboratories using diverse techniques, in order to increase sequencing depth and limit assay-specific biases. Each donor's leukapheresis produced roughly between about 0.8 and 8.9 billion PBMCs. Findings and caveats that apply to the study as a whole: Sampling was restricted to blood, and TCR repertoires in tissue are likely to differ from TCR repertoires in blood. Larger estimated clonotype richness was generally found for naive subsets than for memory subsets. Rarefaction of sorted-subset datasets indicated incomplete sequencing despite the large sequencing depth. Because the study included only a small number of donors, the genetic and exposure-history diversity represented was limited. Sharing across a handful of donors was observed for 5% to 6.5% of naive CD4, under 4% of naive CD8, 2% to 2.5% of memory CD4, and approximately 0.41% of memory CD8 clonotypes. Pairwise subsampling indicated that sequencing depth was expected to affect the degree of clonotype sharing among donors. Compared with non-shared clonotypes, clonotypes shared by all four sorted-subset donors had higher generation probabilities.

Reading from cysteine to phenylalanine, the CDR3 counts 13 amino acids. The entry retains the CDR3 DNA only, 39 bases that are in frame from base 1. Relative to germline, V is missing 5 bases and J is missing 7 bases, with 5 bases of the junction outside any gene match. The germline V gene supplies CDR1 MNHEY and CDR2 SVGAGI. Using the deep immunoSEQ assay, TCR CDR3 regions were amplified from genomic DNA by multiplex PCR. Extracted genomic DNA from each cell subset was distributed evenly across all wells of several immunoSEQ 96-well plates, and each plate was treated as a replicate. For sorted subsets, approximately 0.2 ug of genomic DNA, equivalent to some 30,000 T cell genomes, went into each replicate PCR. Purified libraries were measured with a Qubit 3.0 fluorometer, size-checked on a Bioanalyzer 2100, and measured again with the KAPA Library Quantification kit. A separate single-read 150-cycle Illumina NextSeq 550 flow cell was used to sequence each immunoSEQ 96-well plate. Turning to the authors' computational methods: The immunoSEQ output contained only junctional sequences without quality scores, so filtering could not match that applied to full-length reads. Sequences were annotated with PyIR, a Python wrapper for IgBLAST v1.9, and V/J genes and CDR3 were assigned using IMGT germline references. Reads with weak V/J assignments (E-value above 1e-6), missing CDR3, stop codons, out-of-frame junctions, or ambiguous translated residues were removed. V3J clonotypes were defined as sequences sharing an identical inferred V gene, J gene, and CDR3 amino acid sequence. Percentage overlap between repertoires was calculated by dividing the number of shared unique clonotypes by the size of the smaller repertoire. Repertoire richness was assessed with RTK rarefaction, the Chao1 estimator, and Recon v2.1 estimates of unobserved clonotypes. OLGA was used to compute generation probabilities for all TCRbeta clonotypes that the gDNA method yielded from a handful of donors. Here the immuneACCESS table is served through TCRdb, limited to in-frame sequences with V and J called. Missing clones are a known gap in these copies; in checked studies unresolved V genes cover under half, and the rest lacks a known reason. For V, J and clone size, that table is used; D and trimming come from the DNA. The sample table lists over 2 million clones, just under 95% of them with a count of one. The top ten clonotypes cover approximately 0.4% of the sample.

Of note for this clone: This clone's antigen is unknown. Base-call qualities are not available, and no considerably larger clone is one nucleotide away.

The donors were healthy, HIV-negative adults who had no recently reported acute infections or vaccinations. All donors were Caucasian adults living in Nashville, Tennessee, USA. CD4+ T cells were enriched through magnetic negative selection, after which naive cells were positively selected on CD45RA and the remaining negative fraction served as the memory subset. Blood was obtained by leukapheresis, after which PBMCs were separated by Ficoll-Histopaque density gradient centrifugation and cryopreserved in liquid nitrogen vapor phase. Purity and quantity of every magnetically sorted T cell population were checked by analytical flow cytometry. Genomic DNA was isolated from each sorted fraction and quantified by UV absorbance on a Nanodrop 2000c.

The chain links TRBV6-5 with TRBJ1-5; a stretch of 7 junction bases matches TRBD1. Sequencing was done on a sample of naive CD4+ T cells from PBMCs. This specimen's cell subset or site label, per the study, means: CD45RA+ positively selected. This receptor was identified in a man aged 18 to 30 in good health. Some clones in this sample may be carry-over from other donors' samples. The CDR3 protein sequence reads: CASSHRGGQPQHF. The sequenced DNA is TGTGCCAGCAGTCACAGGGGCGGACAGCCCCAGCATTTT.